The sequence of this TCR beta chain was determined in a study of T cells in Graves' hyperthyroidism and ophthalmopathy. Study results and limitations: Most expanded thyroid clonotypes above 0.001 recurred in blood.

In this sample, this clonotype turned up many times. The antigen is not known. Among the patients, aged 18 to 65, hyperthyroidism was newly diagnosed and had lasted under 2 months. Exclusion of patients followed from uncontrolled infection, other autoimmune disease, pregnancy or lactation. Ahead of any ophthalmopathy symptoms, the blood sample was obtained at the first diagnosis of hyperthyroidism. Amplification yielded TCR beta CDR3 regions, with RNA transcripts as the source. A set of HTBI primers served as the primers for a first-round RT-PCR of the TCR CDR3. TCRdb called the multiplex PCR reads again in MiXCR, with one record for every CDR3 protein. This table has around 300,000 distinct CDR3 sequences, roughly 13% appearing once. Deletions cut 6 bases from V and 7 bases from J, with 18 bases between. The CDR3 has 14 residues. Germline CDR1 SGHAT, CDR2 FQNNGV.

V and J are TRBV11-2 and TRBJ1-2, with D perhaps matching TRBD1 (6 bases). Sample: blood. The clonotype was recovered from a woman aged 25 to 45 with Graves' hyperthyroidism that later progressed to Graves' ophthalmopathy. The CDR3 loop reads CASSSITGLGGYTF. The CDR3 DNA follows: TGTGCCAGCAGTTCAATCACAGGGTTGGGTGGCTACACCTTC.